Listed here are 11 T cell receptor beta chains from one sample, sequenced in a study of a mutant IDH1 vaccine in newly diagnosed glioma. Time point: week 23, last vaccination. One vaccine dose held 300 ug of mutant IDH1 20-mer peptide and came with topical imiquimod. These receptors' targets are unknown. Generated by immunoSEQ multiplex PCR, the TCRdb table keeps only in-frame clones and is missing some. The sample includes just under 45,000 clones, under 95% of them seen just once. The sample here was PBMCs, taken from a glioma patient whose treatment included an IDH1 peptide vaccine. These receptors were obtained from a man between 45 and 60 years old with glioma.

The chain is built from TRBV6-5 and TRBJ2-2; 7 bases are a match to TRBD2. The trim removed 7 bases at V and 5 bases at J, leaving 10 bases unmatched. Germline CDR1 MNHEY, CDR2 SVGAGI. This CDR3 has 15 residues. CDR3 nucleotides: TGTGCCAGCACCACCGTGTCGGGGGGAACCGGGGAGCTGTTTTTT. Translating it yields CASTTVSGGTGELFF.

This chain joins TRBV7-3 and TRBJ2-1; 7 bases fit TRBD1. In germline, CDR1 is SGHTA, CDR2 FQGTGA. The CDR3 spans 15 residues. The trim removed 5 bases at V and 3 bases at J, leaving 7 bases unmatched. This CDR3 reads CASSVGGVGYNEQFF. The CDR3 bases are TGTGCCAGCAGCGTAGGGGGCGTCGGCTACAATGAGCAGTTCTTC.

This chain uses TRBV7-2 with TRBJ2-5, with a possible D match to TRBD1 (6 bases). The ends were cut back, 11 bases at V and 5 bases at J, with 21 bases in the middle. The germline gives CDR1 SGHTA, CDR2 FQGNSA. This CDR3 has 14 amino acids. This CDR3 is CASGGQSRAETQYF. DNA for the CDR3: TGTGCCTCCGGAGGACAGTCCCGCGCGGAGACCCAGTACTTC.

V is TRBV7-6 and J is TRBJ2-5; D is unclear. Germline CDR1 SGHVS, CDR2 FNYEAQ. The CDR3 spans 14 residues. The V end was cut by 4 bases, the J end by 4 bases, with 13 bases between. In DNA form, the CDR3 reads TGTGCCAGCAGCTCCCGGGTGCGAGGAGAGACCCAGTACTTC. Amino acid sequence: CASSSRVRGETQYF.

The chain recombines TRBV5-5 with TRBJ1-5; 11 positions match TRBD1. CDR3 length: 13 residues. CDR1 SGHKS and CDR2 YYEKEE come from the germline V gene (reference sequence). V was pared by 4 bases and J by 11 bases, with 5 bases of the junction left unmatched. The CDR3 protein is CASSPGQGGTQHF. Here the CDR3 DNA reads TGTGCCAGCAGCCCGGGACAGGGGGGCACCCAGCATTTT.

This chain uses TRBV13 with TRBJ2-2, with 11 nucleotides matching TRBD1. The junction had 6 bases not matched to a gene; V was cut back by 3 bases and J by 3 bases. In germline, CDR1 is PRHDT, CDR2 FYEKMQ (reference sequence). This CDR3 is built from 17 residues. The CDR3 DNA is TGTGCCAGCAGCTTCATCCGGGACAGGGGGGACACCGGGGAGCTGTTTTTT. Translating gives CASSFIRDRGDTGELFF.

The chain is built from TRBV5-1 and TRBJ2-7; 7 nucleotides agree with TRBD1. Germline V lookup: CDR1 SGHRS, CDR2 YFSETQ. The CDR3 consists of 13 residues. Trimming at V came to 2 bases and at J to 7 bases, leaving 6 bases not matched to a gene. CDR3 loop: CASSLGQEREQYF. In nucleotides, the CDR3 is TGCGCCAGCAGCTTAGGACAGGAAAGGGAGCAGTACTTC.

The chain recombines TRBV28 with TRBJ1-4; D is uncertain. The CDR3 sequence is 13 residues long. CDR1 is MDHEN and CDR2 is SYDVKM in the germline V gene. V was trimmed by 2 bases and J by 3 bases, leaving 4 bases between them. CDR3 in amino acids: CASSLPPNEKLFF. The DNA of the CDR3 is TGTGCCAGCAGTTTACCCCCTAATGAAAAACTGTTTTTT.

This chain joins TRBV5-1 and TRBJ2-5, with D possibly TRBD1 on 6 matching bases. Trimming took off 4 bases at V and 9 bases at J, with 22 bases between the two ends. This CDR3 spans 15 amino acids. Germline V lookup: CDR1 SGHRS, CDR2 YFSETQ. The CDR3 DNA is TGCGCCAGCAGCATGGACAGTGCAGCCCAAGGGGCCCAGTACTTC. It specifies CASSMDSAAQGAQYF.

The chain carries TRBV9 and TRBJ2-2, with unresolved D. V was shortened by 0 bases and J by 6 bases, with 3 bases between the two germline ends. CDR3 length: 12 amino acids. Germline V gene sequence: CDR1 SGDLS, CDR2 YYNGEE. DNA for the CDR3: TGTGCCAGCAGCGTAGCGGCCGGGGAGCTGTTTTTT. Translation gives CASSVAAGELFF.

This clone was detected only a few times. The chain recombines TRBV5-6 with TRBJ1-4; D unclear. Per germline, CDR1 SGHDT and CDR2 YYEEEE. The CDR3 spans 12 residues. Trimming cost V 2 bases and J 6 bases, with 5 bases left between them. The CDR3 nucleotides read TGTGCCAGCAGCTTCGGGGATGAAAAACTGTTTTTT. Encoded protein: CASSFGDEKLFF.